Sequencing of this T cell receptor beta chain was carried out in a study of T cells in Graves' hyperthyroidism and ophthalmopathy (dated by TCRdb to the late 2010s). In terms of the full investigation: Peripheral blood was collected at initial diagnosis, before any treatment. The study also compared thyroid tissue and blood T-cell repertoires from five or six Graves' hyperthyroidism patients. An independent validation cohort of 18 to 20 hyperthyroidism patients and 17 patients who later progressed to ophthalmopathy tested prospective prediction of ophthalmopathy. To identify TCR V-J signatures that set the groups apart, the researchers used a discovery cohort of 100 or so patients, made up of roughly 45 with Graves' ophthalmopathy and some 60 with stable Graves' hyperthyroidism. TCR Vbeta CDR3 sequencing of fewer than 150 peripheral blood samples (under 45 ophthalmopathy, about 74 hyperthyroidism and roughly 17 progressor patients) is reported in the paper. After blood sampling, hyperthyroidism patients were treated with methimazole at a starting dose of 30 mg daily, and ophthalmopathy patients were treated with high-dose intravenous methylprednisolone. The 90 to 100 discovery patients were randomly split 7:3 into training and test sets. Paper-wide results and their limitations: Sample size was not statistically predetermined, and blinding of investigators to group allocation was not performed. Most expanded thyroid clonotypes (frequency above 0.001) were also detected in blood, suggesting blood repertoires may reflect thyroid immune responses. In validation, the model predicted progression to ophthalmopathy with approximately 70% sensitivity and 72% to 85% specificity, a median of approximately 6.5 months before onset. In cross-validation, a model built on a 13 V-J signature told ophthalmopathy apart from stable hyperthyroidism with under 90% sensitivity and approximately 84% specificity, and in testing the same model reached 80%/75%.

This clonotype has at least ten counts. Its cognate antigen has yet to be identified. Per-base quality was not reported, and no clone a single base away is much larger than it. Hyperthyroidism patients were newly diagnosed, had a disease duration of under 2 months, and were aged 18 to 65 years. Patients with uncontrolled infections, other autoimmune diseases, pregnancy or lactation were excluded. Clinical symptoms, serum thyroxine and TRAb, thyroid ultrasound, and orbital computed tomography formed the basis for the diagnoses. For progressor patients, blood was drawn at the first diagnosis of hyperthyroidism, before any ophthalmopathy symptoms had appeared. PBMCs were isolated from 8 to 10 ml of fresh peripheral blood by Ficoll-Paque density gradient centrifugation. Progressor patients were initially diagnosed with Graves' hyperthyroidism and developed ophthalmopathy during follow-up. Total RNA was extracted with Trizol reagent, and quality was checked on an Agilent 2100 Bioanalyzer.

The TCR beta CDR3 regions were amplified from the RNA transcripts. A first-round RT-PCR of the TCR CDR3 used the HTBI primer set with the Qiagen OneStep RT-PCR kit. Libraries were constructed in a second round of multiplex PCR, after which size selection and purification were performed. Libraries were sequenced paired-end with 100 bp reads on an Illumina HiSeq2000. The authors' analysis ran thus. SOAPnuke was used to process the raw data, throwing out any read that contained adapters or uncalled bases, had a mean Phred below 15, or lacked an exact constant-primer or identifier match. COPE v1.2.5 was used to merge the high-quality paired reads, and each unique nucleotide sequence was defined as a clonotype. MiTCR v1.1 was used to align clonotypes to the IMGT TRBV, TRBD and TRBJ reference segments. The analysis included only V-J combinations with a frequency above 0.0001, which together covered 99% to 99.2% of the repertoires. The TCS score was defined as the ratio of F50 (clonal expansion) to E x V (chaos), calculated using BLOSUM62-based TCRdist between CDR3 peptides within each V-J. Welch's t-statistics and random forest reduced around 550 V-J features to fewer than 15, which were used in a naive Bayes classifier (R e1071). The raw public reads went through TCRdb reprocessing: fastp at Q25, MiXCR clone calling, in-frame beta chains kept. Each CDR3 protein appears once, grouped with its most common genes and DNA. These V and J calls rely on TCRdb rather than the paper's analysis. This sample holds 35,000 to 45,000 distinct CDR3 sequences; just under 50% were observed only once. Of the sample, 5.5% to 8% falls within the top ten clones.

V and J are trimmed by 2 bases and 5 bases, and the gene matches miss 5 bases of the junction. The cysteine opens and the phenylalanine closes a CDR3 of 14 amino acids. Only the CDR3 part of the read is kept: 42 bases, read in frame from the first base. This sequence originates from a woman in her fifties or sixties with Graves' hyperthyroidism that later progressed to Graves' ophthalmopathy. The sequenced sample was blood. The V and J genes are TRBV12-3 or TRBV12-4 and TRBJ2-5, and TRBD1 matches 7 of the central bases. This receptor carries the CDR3 CASSLKGAGETQYF. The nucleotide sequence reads TGTGCCAGCAGTTTAAAGGGGGCCGGGGAGACCCAGTACTTC.